This T cell receptor beta chain was observed in a study of patients and donors after allogeneic stem cell transplantation. This clonotype was picked up a small number of times. MiXCR, applied by TCRdb to the RT-PCR reads, yields one record per CDR3 protein. The data contain approximately 170,000 distinct CDR3 sequences, about a quarter of them singletons. CDR1 and CDR2 (germline): MGHRA, YSYEKL. The CDR3 consists of 15 residues. V lost 1 base, J lost 6 bases, and 15 bases lay in between. This receptor was obtained from a human donor who was either an allogeneic HSCT recipient or a stem cell or donor lymphocyte infusion donor (not recorded which). It is not recorded whose cells these are; they may come from a transplant donor. The J gene is TRBJ1-1, the V gene TRBV4-1; tentative D call: TRBD1 (5 bases). Sample: blood, either unsorted or a sorted T cell fraction (not recorded which). The CDR3 reads CASSQATPGGPEAFF. DNA of the CDR3: TGCGCCAGCAGCCAAGCGACCCCGGGGGGTCCTGAAGCTTTCTTT.